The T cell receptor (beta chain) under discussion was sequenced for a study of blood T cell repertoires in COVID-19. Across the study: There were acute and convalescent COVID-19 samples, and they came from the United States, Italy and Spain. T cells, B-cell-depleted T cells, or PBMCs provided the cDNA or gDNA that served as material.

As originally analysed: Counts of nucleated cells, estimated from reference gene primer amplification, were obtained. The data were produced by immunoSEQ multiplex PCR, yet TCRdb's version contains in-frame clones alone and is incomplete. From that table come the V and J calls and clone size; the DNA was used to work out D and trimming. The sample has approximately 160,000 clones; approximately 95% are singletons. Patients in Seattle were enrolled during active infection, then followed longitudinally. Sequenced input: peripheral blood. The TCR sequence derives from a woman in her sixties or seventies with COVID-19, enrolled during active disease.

In DNA, the CDR3 is TGTGCCAGCAGTTCAGGGCCACCGAGCTCCTATAATTCACCCCTCCACTTT. This translates into CASSSGPPSSYNSPLHF. This chain connects TRBV6-2 or TRBV6-3 to TRBJ1-6, with D tentatively TRBD1 (5 bases). The V end was cut by 4 bases, the J end by 0 bases, with 13 bases between. In germline, CDR1 is MNHEY, CDR2 SVGEGT. The CDR3 consists of 17 residues.